Shown below are 23 T cell receptor beta chains from a single sample sequenced in a study of T-cell memory formation after mild COVID-19. TCRdb fed the 5' RACE reads into MiXCR, producing one record per CDR3 protein. In the table there are about 160,000 distinct CDR3 sequences, roughly 31% of which are singletons. The specimen sequenced was PBMCs or a T cell subset sorted from them (not recorded which). The receptors derive from an adult woman who had mild COVID-19 (a few samples of this study predate the infection). Cell type and time point are not known.

V gene TRBV6-5 combines with J gene TRBJ2-3; D is unclear. The ends were cut back, 7 bases at V and 0 bases at J, with 8 bases in the middle. The germline CDR1 and CDR2 sequences are MNHEY and SVGAGI. This CDR3 has 13 amino acids. CDR3: CASTATSTDTQYF. DNA for the CDR3: TGTGCCAGCACCGCGACTAGCACAGATACGCAGTATTTT.

This clonotype was counted a single time. The gene calls are TRBV19 and TRBJ2-2; no clear D. V was trimmed by 3 bases and J by 0 bases, leaving 11 bases between them. CDR3 length equals 16 residues. The germline CDR1 and CDR2 sequences are LNHDA and SQIVND (reference sequence). The CDR3 DNA follows: TGTGCCAGTAGTATTTATCAGGCGTCGAACACCGGGGAGCTGTTTTTT. Translating it yields CASSIYQASNTGELFF.

The chain combines TRBV6-5 with TRBJ1-2; 7 nucleotides align to TRBD1. V lost 2 bases to trimming and J lost 4 bases; unmatched junction nucleotides: 4. The CDR3 extends over 14 amino acids. The germline V gene has CDR1 MNHEY and CDR2 SVGAGI. In nucleotides, the CDR3 is TGTGCCAGCAGTTACAAGGGGGCGGGCTATGGCTACACCTTC. As protein: CASSYKGAGYGYTF.

The chain uses TRBV9 and TRBJ2-3; 11 bases match TRBD2. This CDR3 region has 18 residues. CDR1 and CDR2 from the germline V gene are SGDLS and YYNGEE. With 1 base clipped from V and 3 bases from J, the junction kept 10 bases outside the gene matches. The CDR3 spells CASSVSTSGGMGTDTQYF. The CDR3 nucleotides read TGTGCCAGCAGCGTAAGCACTAGCGGGGGAATGGGGACAGATACGCAGTATTTT.

This clonotype was counted only a few times. This chain links TRBV24-1 with TRBJ2-3; D gene unclear. The germline gives CDR1 KGHDR, CDR2 SFDVKD. The CDR3 covers 13 residues. The V and J ends lost 3 bases and 7 bases respectively, with 10 bases between them. The CDR3 protein is CATSDPPEYTQYF. Here the CDR3 DNA reads TGTGCCACCAGTGATCCCCCCGAATATACGCAGTATTTT.

The V gene is TRBV6-4, the J gene TRBJ1-1, with a possible D match to TRBD1 (5 bases). The CDR3 contains 14 residues. Germline CDR1 MRHNA, CDR2 SNTAGT. Deletions cut 2 bases from V and 1 base from J, with 8 bases between. The CDR3 loop reads CASSDRDGNTEAFF. The CDR3, as DNA: TGTGCCAGCAGTGACCGGGACGGGAACACTGAAGCTTTCTTT.

In DNA form, the CDR3 reads TGTGCCACCAGCAGAGATCGGGTCTCCTATAATTCACCCCTCCACTTT. It encodes CATSRDRVSYNSPLHF. The rearrangement joins TRBV15 to TRBJ1-6, with D uncertain. The V end was cut by 0 bases, the J end by 0 bases, with 6 bases between. Germline-derived CDR1 and CDR2 are LNHNV and YYDKDF (reference sequence). There are 16 residues in the CDR3.

The genes are TRBV18 and TRBJ2-5, with D unresolved. The CDR3 totals 16 residues. Germline V gives CDR1 KGHSH, CDR2 LQKENI. V shed 5 bases and J shed 1 base, with 17 bases lying between them. The CDR3 here is CASSSGARTIQETQYF. The CDR3 bases are TGTGCCAGCTCATCAGGCGCGCGCACCATCCAAGAGACCCAGTACTTC.

The V gene is TRBV7-9, the J gene TRBJ1-1; 7 bases are a match to TRBD1. Germline V lookup: CDR1 SEHNR, CDR2 FQNEAQ (reference sequence). The J segment lost 3 bases and the V segment lost 3 bases, leaving 4 bases of the junction unmatched. The CDR3 spans 14 residues. The CDR3 sequence: CASSLTGSHTEAFF. The CDR3 DNA sequence: TGTGCCAGCAGCTTGACAGGGTCCCACACTGAAGCTTTCTTT.

The rearrangement uses TRBV20-1 and TRBJ2-7; 7 bases line up with TRBD2. The CDR3 contains 15 residues. V shed 0 bases and J 2 bases; nucleotides not matched to a gene: 7. Germline V gives CDR1 DFQATT, CDR2 SNEGSKA (reference sequence). CDR3 protein: CSARDGAGPTYEQYF. The CDR3 DNA reads TGCAGTGCTAGAGACGGAGCGGGGCCTACCTACGAGCAGTACTTC.

This clonotype was seen a handful of times. The chain uses TRBV4-3 and TRBJ1-4; 12 bases are shared with TRBD1. Unmatched junction bases numbered 5, after V lost 0 bases and J lost 12 bases. Germline V gene data show CDR1 as LGHNA and CDR2 as YSLEER. The CDR3 extends over 15 amino acids. The DNA for the CDR3 is TGCGCCAGCAGCCAAGAGTCCCGGGACAGGGGGCAACTGTTTTTT. Its protein is CASSQESRDRGQLFF.

This chain connects TRBV30 to TRBJ2-2, with TRBD1 matching over 9 bases. V shed 4 bases and J 4 bases; nucleotides not matched to a gene: 7. Germline V gene data show CDR1 as GTSNPN and CDR2 as SVGIG (reference sequence). This CDR3 has 15 amino acids. The CDR3 region has the DNA TGTGCCTGGAATCCGGGACAGGGAGGCACCGGGGAGCTGTTTTTT. Translation: CAWNPGQGGTGELFF.

This chain connects TRBV5-4 to TRBJ1-1; D remains unclear. V was trimmed by 2 bases and J by 0 bases, leaving 14 bases between them. In germline, CDR1 is SGHNT, CDR2 YYREEE (reference sequence). This CDR3 is built from 16 residues. CDR3 region: CASSFRRLSMNTEAFF. CDR3 nucleotides: TGTGCCAGCAGCTTCCGGAGGCTGTCGATGAACACTGAAGCTTTCTTT.

This clonotype was seen only a few times. The chain employs TRBV24-1 and TRBJ2-2, with TRBD1 matching over 7 bases. The CDR3 loop spans 15 amino acids. With V trimmed by 1 base and J by 6 bases, 4 bases remained unmatched. CDR1 is KGHDR, CDR2 SFDVKD, per germline. This CDR3 is CATSDLSTGPGELFF. The CDR3 DNA sequence: TGTGCCACCAGTGATTTATCGACAGGGCCCGGGGAGCTGTTTTTT.

The chain combines TRBV24-1 with TRBJ1-2, with D possibly being TRBD1 (5 bases). This CDR3 comprises 17 residues. CDR1 KGHDR and CDR2 SFDVKD come from the germline V gene. Trimming shortened V by 4 bases and J by 6 bases, and 23 bases separated the two germline ends. CDR3 sequence reads: CATSEGGQVSSAHGYTF. For the CDR3, the DNA is TGTGCCACCAGTGAGGGGGGTCAGGTTTCATCCGCTCATGGCTACACCTTC.

The CDR3: CASSRELAGVGETQYF. In DNA form, the CDR3 reads TGTGCCAGCAGCCGAGAACTAGCGGGAGTAGGCGAGACCCAGTACTTC. This chain links TRBV7-2 with TRBJ2-5; 11 bases are a match to TRBD2. Germline lookup yields CDR1 SGHTA and CDR2 FQGNSA. The CDR3 has 16 amino acids. V was pared by 5 bases and J by 5 bases, with 10 bases of the junction left unmatched. Full variable domain (outside the CDR3, taken from reference TRBV7-2 and TRBJ2-5): GAGVSQSPSNKVTEKGKDVELRCDPISGHTALYWYRQSLGQGLEFLIYFQGNSAPDKSGLPSDRFSAERTGGSVSTLTIQRTQQEDSAVYLCASSRELAGVGETQYFGPGTRLLVL.

The chain is built from TRBV5-1 and TRBJ2-3, with 8 nucleotides matching TRBD1. This CDR3 is built from 15 residues. V shed 4 bases and J 2 bases; nucleotides not matched to a gene: 6. Germline CDR1 and CDR2: SGHRS and YFSETQ. CDR3 region: CASSRGQGLTDTQYF. The CDR3 coding sequence is TGCGCCAGCAGCCGAGGACAGGGCCTCACAGATACGCAGTATTTT. Complete variable domain (other parts from reference TRBV5-1 and TRBJ2-3): KAGVTQTPRYLIKTRGQQVTLSCSPISGHRSVSWYQQTPGQGLQFLFEYFSETQRNKGNFPGRFSGRQFSNSRSEMNVSTLELGDSALYLCASSRGQGLTDTQYFGPGTRLTVL.

This chain uses TRBV6-5 with TRBJ2-2, with 12 nucleotides matching TRBD2. Losses at the gene ends were 4 bases for V and 0 bases for J; bases not matched to a gene: 6. The CDR3 extends over 18 amino acids. Germline values: CDR1 MNHEY, CDR2 SVGAGI. The chain's CDR3 is CASSFGLAGPANTGELFF. The CDR3 coding sequence is TGTGCCAGCAGTTTTGGACTAGCGGGACCCGCGAACACCGGGGAGCTGTTTTTT.

The CDR3 here is CASSQVVETQYF. The CDR3 region has the DNA TGTGCCAGCAGCCAAGTAGTAGAGACCCAGTACTTC. The genes are TRBV3-1 and TRBJ2-5; D is undetermined. CDR1 is LGHDT and CDR2 is YNNKEL in the germline V gene (reference sequence). Trimming left V 1 base short and J 4 bases short, with 4 bases between. CDR3 length: 12 residues.

J is TRBJ1-1 and V is TRBV6-5; D gene uncertain. The CDR3 sequence is 19 residues long. V dropped 2 bases and J dropped 2 bases, with 24 bases sitting between them. Looked up from germline, CDR1 is MNHEY and CDR2 is SVGAGI. The CDR3 sequence is CASSYRRGMGIYSNTEAFF. The CDR3 DNA reads TGTGCCAGCAGTTACCGTAGAGGGATGGGGATATATAGTAACACTGAAGCTTTCTTT.

The chain links TRBV7-8 to TRBJ1-1, with 8 bases that match TRBD1. The CDR3 covers 13 residues. Looked up from germline, CDR1 is SGHVS and CDR2 is FQNEAQ. V shed 4 bases and J 7 bases; nucleotides not matched to a gene: 5. The CDR3 sequence is CASSSRGLDEAFF. CDR3 sequence (DNA): TGTGCCAGCAGCTCCAGGGGGCTCGATGAAGCTTTCTTT.

The chain uses TRBV11-1 and TRBJ2-1; D possibly corresponds to TRBD1 (5 bases). Germline CDR1 and CDR2: SGHAT and FQDESV (reference sequence). Trimming cost V 3 bases and J 3 bases, with 18 bases left between them. The CDR3 is made up of 17 amino acids. CDR3 protein: CASSFSRVDENYNEQFF. CDR3 sequence (DNA): TGTGCCAGCAGCTTTTCCAGGGTGGACGAAAACTACAATGAGCAGTTCTTC.

The V and J genes are TRBV6-2 or TRBV6-3 and TRBJ1-2; 8 bases are shared with TRBD1. This CDR3 is built from 16 residues. The junction had 14 bases not matched to a gene; V was cut back by 7 bases and J by 4 bases. Germline CDR1 MNHEY, CDR2 SVGEGT. The CDR3 region is CASTPAGGTGSYGYTF. In DNA, the CDR3 is TGTGCCAGCACCCCGGCAGGGGGCACGGGTAGCTATGGCTACACCTTC.